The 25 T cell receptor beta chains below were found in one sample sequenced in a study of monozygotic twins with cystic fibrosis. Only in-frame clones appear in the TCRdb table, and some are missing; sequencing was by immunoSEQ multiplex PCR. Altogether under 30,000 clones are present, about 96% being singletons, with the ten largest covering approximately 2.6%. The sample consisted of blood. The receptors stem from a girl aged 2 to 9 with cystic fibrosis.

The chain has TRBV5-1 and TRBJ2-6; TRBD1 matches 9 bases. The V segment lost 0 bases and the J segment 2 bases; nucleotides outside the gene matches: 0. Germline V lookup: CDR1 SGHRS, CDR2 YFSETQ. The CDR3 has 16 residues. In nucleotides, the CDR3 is TGCGCCAGCAGCTTGGGGACAGGGGCTGGGGCCAACGTCCTGACTTTC. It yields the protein CASSLGTGAGANVLTF.

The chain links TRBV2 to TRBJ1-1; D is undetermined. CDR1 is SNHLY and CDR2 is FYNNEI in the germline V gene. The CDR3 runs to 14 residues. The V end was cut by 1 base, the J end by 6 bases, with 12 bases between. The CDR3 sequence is CASSEVLAAAEAFF. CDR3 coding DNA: TGTGCCAGCAGTGAAGTTCTGGCAGCCGCTGAAGCTTTCTTT.

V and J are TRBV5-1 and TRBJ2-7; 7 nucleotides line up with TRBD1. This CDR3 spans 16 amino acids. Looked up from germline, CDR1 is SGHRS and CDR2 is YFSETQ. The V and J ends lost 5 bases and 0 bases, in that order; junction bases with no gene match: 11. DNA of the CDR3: TGCGCCAGCAGGGGGTTAGGCGAGGGGGCCTCCTACGAGCAGTACTTC. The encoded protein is CASRGLGEGASYEQYF.

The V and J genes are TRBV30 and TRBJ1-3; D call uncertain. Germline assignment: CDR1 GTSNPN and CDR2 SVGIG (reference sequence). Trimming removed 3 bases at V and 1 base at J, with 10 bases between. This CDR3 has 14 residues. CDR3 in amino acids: CAWRRDISGNTIYF. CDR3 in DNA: TGTGCCTGGAGAAGAGACATATCTGGAAACACCATATATTTT.

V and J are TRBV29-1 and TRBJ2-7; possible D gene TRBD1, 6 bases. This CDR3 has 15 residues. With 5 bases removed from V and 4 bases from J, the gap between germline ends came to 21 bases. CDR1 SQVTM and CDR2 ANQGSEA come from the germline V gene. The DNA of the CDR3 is TGCAGCGTTACCACAGGGTTGGGGCGGGCTTACGAGCAGTACTTC. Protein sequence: CSVTTGLGRAYEQYF.

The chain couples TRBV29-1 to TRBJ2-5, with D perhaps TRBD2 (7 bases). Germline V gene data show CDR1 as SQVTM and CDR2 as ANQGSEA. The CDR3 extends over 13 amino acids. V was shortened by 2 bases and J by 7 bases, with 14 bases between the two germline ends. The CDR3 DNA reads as TGCAGCGTTGAATCTCCAGGGGAGGGGACCCAGTACTTC. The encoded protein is CSVESPGEGTQYF.

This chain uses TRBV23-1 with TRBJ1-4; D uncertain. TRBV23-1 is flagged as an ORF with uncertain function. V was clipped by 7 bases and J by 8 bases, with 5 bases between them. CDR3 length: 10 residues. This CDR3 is CASTGEKLFF. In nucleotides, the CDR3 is TGCGCCAGCACCGGGGAAAAACTGTTTTTT.

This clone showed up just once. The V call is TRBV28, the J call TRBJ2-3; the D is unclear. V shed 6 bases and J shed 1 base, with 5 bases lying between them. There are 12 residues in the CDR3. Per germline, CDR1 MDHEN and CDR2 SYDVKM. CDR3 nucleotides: TGTGCCAGCAGGCAGCGCACAGATACGCAGTATTTT. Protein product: CASRQRTDTQYF.

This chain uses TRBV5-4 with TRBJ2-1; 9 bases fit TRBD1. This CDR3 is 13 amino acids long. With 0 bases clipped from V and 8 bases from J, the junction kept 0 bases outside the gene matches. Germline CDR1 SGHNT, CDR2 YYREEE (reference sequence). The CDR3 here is CASSLGDRDEQFF. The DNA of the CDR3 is TGTGCCAGCAGCTTGGGGGACAGGGATGAGCAGTTCTTC. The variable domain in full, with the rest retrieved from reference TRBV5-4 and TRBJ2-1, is ETGVTQSPTHLIKTRGQQVTLRCSSQSGHNTVSWYQQALGQGPQFIFQYYREEENGRGNFPPRFSGLQFPNYSSELNVNALELDDSALYLCASSLGDRDEQFFGPGTRLTVL.

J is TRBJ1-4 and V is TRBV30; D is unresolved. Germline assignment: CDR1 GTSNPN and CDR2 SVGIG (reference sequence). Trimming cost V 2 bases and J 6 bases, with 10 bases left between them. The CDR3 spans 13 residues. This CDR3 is CAWSLSWDEKLFF. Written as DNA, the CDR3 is TGTGCCTGGAGTTTATCGTGGGATGAAAAACTGTTTTTT.

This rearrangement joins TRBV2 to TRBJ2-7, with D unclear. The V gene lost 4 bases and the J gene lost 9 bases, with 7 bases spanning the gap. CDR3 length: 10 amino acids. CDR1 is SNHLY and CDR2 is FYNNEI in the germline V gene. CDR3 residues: CASSGDGQYF. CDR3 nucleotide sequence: TGTGCCAGCAGTGGGGATGGGCAGTACTTC.

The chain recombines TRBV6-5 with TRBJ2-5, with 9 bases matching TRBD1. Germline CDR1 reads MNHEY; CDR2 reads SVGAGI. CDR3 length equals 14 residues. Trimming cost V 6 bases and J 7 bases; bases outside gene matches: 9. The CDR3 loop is CASSSGTGMGTQYF. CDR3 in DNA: TGTGCCAGCAGCTCCGGGACAGGGATGGGGACCCAGTACTTC.

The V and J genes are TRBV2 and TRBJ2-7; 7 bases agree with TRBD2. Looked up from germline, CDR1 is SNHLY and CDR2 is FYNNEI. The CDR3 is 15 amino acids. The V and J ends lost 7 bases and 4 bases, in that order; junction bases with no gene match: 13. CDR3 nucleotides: TGTGCCAGCACGACGGGCGGGAGCTTGCTGTACGAGCAGTACTTC. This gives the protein CASTTGGSLLYEQYF.

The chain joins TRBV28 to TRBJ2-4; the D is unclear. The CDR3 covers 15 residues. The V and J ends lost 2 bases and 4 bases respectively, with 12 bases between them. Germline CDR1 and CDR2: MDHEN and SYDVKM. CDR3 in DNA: TGTGCCAGCAGTTTAGGCCGCGTAAATAAAAACATTCAGTACTTC. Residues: CASSLGRVNKNIQYF.

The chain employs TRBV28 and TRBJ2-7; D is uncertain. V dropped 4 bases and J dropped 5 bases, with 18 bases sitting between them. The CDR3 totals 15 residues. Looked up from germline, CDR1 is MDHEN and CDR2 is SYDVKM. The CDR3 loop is CASSSPGSPSNEQYF. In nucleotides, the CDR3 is TGTGCCAGCAGTTCGCCGGGCTCCCCCTCTAACGAGCAGTACTTC.

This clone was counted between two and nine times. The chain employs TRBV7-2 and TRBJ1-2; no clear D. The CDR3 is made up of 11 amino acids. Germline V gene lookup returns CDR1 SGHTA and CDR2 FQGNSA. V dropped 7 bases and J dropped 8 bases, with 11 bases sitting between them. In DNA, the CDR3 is TGTGCCAGCACCACCCTGGCCGGCTACACCTTC. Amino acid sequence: CASTTLAGYTF.

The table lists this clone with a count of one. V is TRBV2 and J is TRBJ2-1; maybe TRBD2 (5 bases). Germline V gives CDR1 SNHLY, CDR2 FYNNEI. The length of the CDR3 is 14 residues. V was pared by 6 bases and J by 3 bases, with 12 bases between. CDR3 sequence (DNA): TGTGCCAGCAGAGGCCCAGCGGTCTACAATGAGCAGTTCTTC. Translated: CASRGPAVYNEQFF.

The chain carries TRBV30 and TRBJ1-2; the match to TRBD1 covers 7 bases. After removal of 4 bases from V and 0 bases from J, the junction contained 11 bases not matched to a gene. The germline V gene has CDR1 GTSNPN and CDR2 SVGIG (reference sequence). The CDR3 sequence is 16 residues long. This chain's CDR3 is CAWIRGQVTSNYGYTF. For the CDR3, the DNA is TGTGCCTGGATTAGAGGACAGGTCACCTCTAACTATGGCTACACCTTC. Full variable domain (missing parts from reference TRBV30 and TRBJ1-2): SQTIHQWPATLVQPVGSPLSLECTVEGTSNPNLYWYRQAAGRGLQLLFYSVGIGQISSEVPQNLSASRPQDRQFILSSKKLLLSDSGFYLCAWIRGQVTSNYGYTFGSGTRLTVV.

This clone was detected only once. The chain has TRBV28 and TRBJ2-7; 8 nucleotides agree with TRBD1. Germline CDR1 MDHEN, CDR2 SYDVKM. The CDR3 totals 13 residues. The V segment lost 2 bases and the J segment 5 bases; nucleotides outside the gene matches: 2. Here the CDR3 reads CASSLRTGNEQYF. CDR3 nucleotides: TGTGCCAGCAGTTTAAGGACAGGGAACGAGCAGTACTTC.

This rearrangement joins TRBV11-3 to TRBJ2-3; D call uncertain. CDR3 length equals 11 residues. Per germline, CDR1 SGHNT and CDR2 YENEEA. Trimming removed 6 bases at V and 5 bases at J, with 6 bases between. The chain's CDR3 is CASRNRDTQYF. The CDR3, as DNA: TGTGCCAGCAGAAATAGAGATACGCAGTATTTT.

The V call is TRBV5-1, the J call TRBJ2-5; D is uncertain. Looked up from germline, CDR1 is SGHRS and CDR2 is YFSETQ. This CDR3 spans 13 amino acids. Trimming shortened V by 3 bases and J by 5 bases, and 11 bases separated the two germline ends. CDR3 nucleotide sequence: TGCGCCAGCAGCTGGAGCCTCCAGGAGACCCAGTACTTC. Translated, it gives CASSWSLQETQYF.

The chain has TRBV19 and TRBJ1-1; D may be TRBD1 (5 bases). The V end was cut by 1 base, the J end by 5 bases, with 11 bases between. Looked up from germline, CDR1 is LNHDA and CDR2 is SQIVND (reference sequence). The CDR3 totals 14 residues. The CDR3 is CASSIAGRGTEAFF. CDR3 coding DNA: TGTGCCAGTAGTATAGCAGGGCGCGGTACTGAAGCTTTCTTT.

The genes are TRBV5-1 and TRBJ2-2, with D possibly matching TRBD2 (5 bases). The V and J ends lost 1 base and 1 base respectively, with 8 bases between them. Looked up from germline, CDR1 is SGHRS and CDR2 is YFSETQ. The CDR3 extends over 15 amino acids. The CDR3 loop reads CASSLRRENTGELFF. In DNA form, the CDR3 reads TGCGCCAGCAGCTTGAGACGGGAGAACACCGGGGAGCTGTTTTTT.

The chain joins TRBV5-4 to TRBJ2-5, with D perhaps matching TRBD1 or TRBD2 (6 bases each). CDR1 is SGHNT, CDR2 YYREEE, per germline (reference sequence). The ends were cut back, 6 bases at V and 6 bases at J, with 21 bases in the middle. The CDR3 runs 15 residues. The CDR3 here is CASTPGPEGEKTQYF. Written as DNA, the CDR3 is TGTGCCAGCACCCCCGGACCGGAGGGGGAAAAGACCCAGTACTTC.

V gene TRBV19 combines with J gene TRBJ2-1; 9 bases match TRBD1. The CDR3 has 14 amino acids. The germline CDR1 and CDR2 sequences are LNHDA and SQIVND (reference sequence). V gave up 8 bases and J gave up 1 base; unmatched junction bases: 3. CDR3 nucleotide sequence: TGTGCCAGTTCCGGGACAGGGTCCTACAATGAGCAGTTCTTC. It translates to CASSGTGSYNEQFF. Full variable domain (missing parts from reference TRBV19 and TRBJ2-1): DGGITQSPKYLFRKEGQNVTLSCEQNLNHDAMYWYRQDPGQGLRLIYYSQIVNDFQKGDIAEGYSVSREKKESFPLTVTSAQKNPTAFYLCASSGTGSYNEQFFGPGTRLTVL.